This entry lists 32 T cell receptor beta chains sequenced from one sample in a study of beta chain features in type 1 diabetes. General observations from the study: TCRB CDR3s were moderately but significantly shorter in Type 1 diabetes patients in all four CD4+ subsets.

No antigens are known for them. cDNA synthesis used the whole RNA isolate, giving expressed TCRB sequences. The protocol was immunoSEQ multiplex PCR, while the TCRdb copy is restricted to in-frame clones and leaves out a portion. The sample shows almost 350,000 clones, about a tenth of them seen only once. The material sequenced was central memory CD4+ T cells from blood. These receptors all come from a man aged 25-45 years with type 1 diabetes.

This clone was seen a few times. The V call is TRBV11-3, the J call TRBJ2-3; D assignment may be TRBD1 or TRBD2 (6 bases each). Germline V gives CDR1 SGHNT, CDR2 YENEEA. The CDR3 totals 15 residues. V lost 5 bases, J lost 5 bases, and 17 bases lay in between. The CDR3 coding sequence is TGTGCCAGCAGCCTCCATCGGGGGCGGATAGATACGCAGTATTTT. Encoded protein: CASSLHRGRIDTQYF.

This clone has a handful of counts. This chain links TRBV28 with TRBJ1-5; a weak D match, TRBD1 (5 bases). The ends were cut back, 9 bases at V and 3 bases at J, with 9 bases in the middle. Germline lookup yields CDR1 MDHEN and CDR2 SYDVKM. The CDR3 sequence is 12 residues long. The CDR3 region has the DNA TGTGCCAGTTGGGGGACCAATCAGCCCCAGCATTTT. It specifies CASWGTNQPQHF. The full variable domain, in which reference TRBV28 and TRBJ1-5 provide the parts outside the CDR3, is DVKVTQSSRYLVKRTGEKVFLECVQDMDHENMFWYRQDPGLGLRLIYFSYDVKMKEKGDIPEGYSVSREKKERFSLILESASTNQTSMYLCASWGTNQPQHFGDGTRLSIL.

The chain carries TRBV7-9 and TRBJ1-3; possible D gene TRBD1, 5 bases. V lost 2 bases and J lost 8, with 19 bases in between. Germline V gene sequence: CDR1 SEHNR, CDR2 FQNEAQ (reference sequence). The CDR3 consists of 16 residues. CDR3 amino acids: CASSLRGGPLWDTIYF. The CDR3 region has the DNA TGTGCCAGCAGCTTACGGGGGGGTCCTCTCTGGGACACCATATATTTT.

The chain carries TRBV2 and TRBJ1-3, with D maybe TRBD1 (6 bases). The V gene's germline CDR1 is SNHLY and CDR2 FYNNEI. V gave up 3 bases and J gave up 2 bases, with 8 bases separating them. The CDR3 totals 14 residues. The CDR3 reads CASSDTGTGNTIYF. DNA for the CDR3: TGTGCCAGCAGTGACACAGGGACTGGAAACACCATATATTTT. Variable domain in full (rest from reference TRBV2 and TRBJ1-3): EPEVTQTPSHQVTQMGQEVILRCVPISNHLYFYWYRQILGQKVEFLVSFYNNEISEKSEIFDDQFSVERPDGSNFTLKIRSTKLEDSAMYFCASSDTGTGNTIYFGEGSWLTVV.

J is TRBJ1-2 and V is TRBV5-4, with 10 bases aligning to TRBD1. CDR1 and CDR2 (germline): SGHNT, YYREEE (reference sequence). Unmatched junction bases numbered 3, after V lost 0 bases and J lost 10 bases. This CDR3 contains 13 residues. CDR3 protein: CASSLETGGPYTF. The DNA of the CDR3 is TGTGCCAGCAGCTTGGAGACAGGGGGCCCCTACACCTTC.

This chain joins TRBV7-9 and TRBJ2-7; D is undetermined. Trimming left V 5 bases short and J 3 bases short, with 8 bases between. The CDR3 loop spans 12 amino acids. Germline V gives CDR1 SEHNR, CDR2 FQNEAQ (reference sequence). This CDR3 reads CASSQNGYEQYF. In DNA form, the CDR3 reads TGTGCCAGCAGCCAGAACGGCTACGAGCAGTACTTC.

This clone was recorded a few times. This chain connects TRBV6-6 to TRBJ1-5; 8 bases line up with TRBD1. Germline-derived CDR1 and CDR2 are MNHNY and SVGAGI (reference sequence). J lost 4 bases, V lost 6 bases, and 8 bases had no gene match. The CDR3 runs 15 residues. CDR3: CASRKDRASNQPQHF. CDR3 DNA: TGTGCCAGCAGGAAGGACAGGGCCTCGAATCAGCCCCAGCATTTT.

This clone came up a few times. The gene calls are TRBV20-1 and TRBJ1-6; D not certain. The CDR3 is 10 residues long. Germline V CDR1 and CDR2: DFQATT, SNEGSKA (reference sequence). The CDR3 loop reads CSGREEALHF. In nucleotides, the CDR3 is TGCAGCGGCCGGGAGGAAGCCCTCCACTTT.

This clone was counted between two and nine times. The chain carries TRBV4-3 and TRBJ1-4; D gene unclear. The CDR3 has 15 residues. V was shortened by 1 base and J by 10 bases, with 16 bases between the two germline ends. Germline V gene lookup returns CDR1 LGHNA and CDR2 YSLEER. DNA for the CDR3: TGCGCCAGCAGCCAAGGTGTAAACCGGGCCCTAAAACTGTTTTTT. The encoded protein is CASSQGVNRALKLFF.

In its sample, this clone was seen a few times. The chain carries TRBV7-2 and TRBJ2-3, with D unresolved. Trimming removed 0 bases from V and 0 bases from J, with 10 bases in between. The CDR3 is made up of 16 amino acids. Germline V lookup: CDR1 SGHTA, CDR2 FQGNSA. The CDR3, as DNA: TGTGCCAGCAGCTTAGCTCGGTCGGAGAGCACAGATACGCAGTATTTT. This encodes CASSLARSESTDTQYF.

This clone has only a few counts. J is TRBJ1-5 and V is TRBV5-1; 7 bases fit TRBD1. This CDR3 has 15 amino acids. Losses at the gene ends were 4 bases for V and 3 bases for J; bases not matched to a gene: 7. The germline CDR1 and CDR2 sequences are SGHRS and YFSETQ. The CDR3 sequence is CASSRGDSSNQPQHF. CDR3 nucleotide sequence: TGCGCCAGCAGCCGCGGGGACAGTTCCAATCAGCCCCAGCATTTT.

V is TRBV28 and J is TRBJ2-5; possible D gene TRBD2, 6 bases. Germline V CDR1 and CDR2: MDHEN, SYDVKM. Trimming removed 8 bases from V and 5 bases from J, with 6 bases in between. This CDR3 spans 10 amino acids. This chain's CDR3 is CASGGETQYF. The CDR3 coding sequence is TGTGCCAGCGGGGGGGAGACCCAGTACTTC.

This rearrangement joins TRBV9 to TRBJ2-6; D unclear. Germline V lookup: CDR1 SGDLS, CDR2 YYNGEE. The CDR3 sequence is 16 residues long. V was cut by 4 bases and J by 0 bases, with 11 bases left in between. Written as DNA, the CDR3 is TGTGCCAGCAGCCCCTTGCGGCCCTCTGGGGCCAACGTCCTGACTTTC. Encoded protein: CASSPLRPSGANVLTF.

CDR3 region: CASSAGTGGTEQYF. The DNA for the CDR3 is TGTGCCAGTAGTGCCGGGACAGGGGGTACCGAGCAGTACTTC. The genes are TRBV19 and TRBJ2-7, with 11 bases fitting TRBD1. The CDR3 is 14 residues long. CDR1 and CDR2 from the germline V gene are LNHDA and SQIVND (reference sequence). J gave up 6 bases and V 5 bases, and 6 bases lay outside the gene matches.

The V call is TRBV5-6, the J call TRBJ1-2; perhaps TRBD1 as D (5 bases). V lost 4 bases and J lost 2, with 15 bases in between. CDR1 is SGHDT, CDR2 YYEEEE, per germline. This CDR3 spans 15 amino acids. The CDR3 region is CASSPRVRNNYGYTF. The CDR3 DNA follows: TGTGCCAGCAGCCCCAGGGTCAGGAACAACTATGGCTACACCTTC.

The chain is built from TRBV5-6 and TRBJ1-6; D gene ambiguous. The V gene lost 3 bases and the J gene lost 5 bases, with 3 bases spanning the gap. This CDR3 has 12 amino acids. The germline V gene has CDR1 SGHDT and CDR2 YYEEEE. The CDR3 loop is CASSWDNSPLHF. For the CDR3, the DNA is TGTGCCAGCAGCTGGGATAATTCACCCCTCCACTTT.

This clone was counted only a few times. The chain links TRBV10-1 to TRBJ2-7; D gene uncertain. The length of the CDR3 is 15 residues. V was trimmed by 3 bases and J by 3 bases, leaving 15 bases between them. Germline V lookup: CDR1 WNHNN, CDR2 SYGVQD (reference sequence). DNA of the CDR3: TGCGCCAGCAGTGAAGGTTCGGCAGGATTCTACGAGCAGTACTTC. It translates to CASSEGSAGFYEQYF.

The gene calls are TRBV7-2 and TRBJ2-3; 12 bases align to TRBD2. The CDR3 contains 15 residues. V lost 4 bases and J lost 6; bases outside the gene matches: 5. CDR1 is SGHTA, CDR2 FQGNSA, per germline. The CDR3 sequence: CASSSSSGGADTQYF. In DNA, the CDR3 is TGTGCCAGCAGCTCATCTAGCGGGGGGGCGGATACGCAGTATTTT.

This chain joins TRBV5-1 and TRBJ1-1; D may be TRBD1 (5 bases). The CDR3 covers 14 residues. The ends were cut back, 5 bases at V and 11 bases at J, with 22 bases in the middle. Germline lookup yields CDR1 SGHRS and CDR2 YFSETQ. The CDR3 loop reads CASRERGVEGDAFF. DNA for the CDR3: TGCGCCAGCAGGGAAAGAGGGGTCGAAGGGGACGCTTTCTTT.

This clone was found a few times. The chain employs TRBV9 and TRBJ2-1; D is undetermined. Germline loops: CDR1 SGDLS, CDR2 YYNGEE. There are 12 residues in the CDR3. V was trimmed by 4 bases and J by 8 bases, leaving 10 bases between them. Here the CDR3 DNA reads TGTGCCAGCAGCACCCAGTGGGATGAGCAGTTCTTC. Residues: CASSTQWDEQFF. Using reference TRBV9 and TRBJ2-1 for the parts outside the CDR3, the full variable domain is DSGVTQTPKHLITATGQRVTLRCSPRSGDLSVYWYQQSLDQGLQFLIQYYNGEERAKGNILERFSAQQFPDLHSELNLSSLELGDSALYFCASSTQWDEQFFGPGTRLTVL.

This clone was observed a handful of times. The chain has TRBV7-9 and TRBJ2-5; 11 positions agree with TRBD2. This CDR3 has 14 amino acids. J lost 5 bases, V lost 5 bases, and 4 bases had no gene match. CDR1 is SEHNR and CDR2 is FQNEAQ in the germline V gene (reference sequence). The DNA for the CDR3 is TGTGCCAGCAGCCCGACTAGCGGGGACGAGACCCAGTACTTC. Translated: CASSPTSGDETQYF.

This clone was detected a few times. Other DNA sequences within the sample encode an identical CDR3. The chain is built from TRBV7-2 and TRBJ2-7; TRBD1 agrees at 10 bases. V dropped 5 bases and J dropped 5; count of bases not matched to a gene: 3. This CDR3 is 13 amino acids long. Germline lookup yields CDR1 SGHTA and CDR2 FQGNSA. The CDR3 sequence is CASSRDRGNEQYF. Written as DNA, the CDR3 is TGTGCCAGCAGCCGGGACAGGGGAAACGAGCAGTACTTC.

This clone was counted between two and nine times. The chain uses TRBV29-1 and TRBJ1-1, with D tentatively TRBD1 (5 bases). In germline, CDR1 is SQVTM, CDR2 ANQGSEA. The CDR3 contains 14 residues. Trimming left V 3 bases short and J 1 base short, with 12 bases between. The chain's CDR3 is CSVEGTIGNTEAFF. The CDR3 region has the DNA TGCAGCGTTGAGGGGACCATAGGGAACACTGAAGCTTTCTTT.

The gene calls are TRBV27 and TRBJ2-1, with D possibly matching TRBD2 (5 bases). Germline V lookup: CDR1 MNHEY, CDR2 SMNVEV (reference sequence). The CDR3 is 15 amino acids. Deletions cut 8 bases from V and 0 bases from J, with 14 bases between. CDR3: CASALSGSSYNEQFF. The DNA of the CDR3 is TGTGCCAGCGCCCTGAGTGGGAGCTCCTACAATGAGCAGTTCTTC.

This clone was seen ten or more times. The chain joins TRBV7-9 to TRBJ2-7; D is unresolved. Germline CDR1 reads SEHNR; CDR2 reads FQNEAQ (reference sequence). The CDR3 runs to 13 residues. V was clipped by 3 bases and J by 2 bases, with 8 bases between them. The chain's CDR3 is CASSFNDPYEQYF. The CDR3 nucleotides read TGTGCCAGCAGCTTTAACGACCCCTACGAGCAGTACTTC.

This sequence joins TRBV29-1 and TRBJ1-5, with a possible D match to TRBD1 (5 bases). The V gene lost 7 bases and the J gene lost 1 base, with 17 bases spanning the gap. CDR3 length equals 15 residues. Germline V gene data show CDR1 as SQVTM and CDR2 as ANQGSEA. CDR3 nucleotide sequence: TGCAGCGCCTCGGGTGGGGGGTACAGCAATCAGCCCCAGCATTTT. This encodes CSASGGGYSNQPQHF. Full variable domain (missing parts from reference TRBV29-1 and TRBJ1-5): SAVISQKPSRDICQRGTSLTIQCQVDSQVTMMFWYRQQPGQSLTLIATANQGSEATYESGFVIDKFPISRPNLTFSTLTVSNMSPEDSSIYLCSASGGGYSNQPQHFGDGTRLSIL.

In its sample, this clone was seen a few times. The CDR3 bases are TGTGCCAGCAAGATGGCCCGCGGGGGAGAGACCCAGTACTTC. It is translated as CASKMARGGETQYF. V gene TRBV7-9 combines with J gene TRBJ2-5, with 7 bases lining up with TRBD2. The CDR3 is made up of 14 amino acids. The germline gives CDR1 SEHNR, CDR2 FQNEAQ (reference sequence). V shed 7 bases, J shed 4 bases, and the junction held 9 bases outside the gene matches.

The chain carries TRBV29-1 and TRBJ1-3; TRBD1 is a possible D gene (6 bases). The ends were cut back, 2 bases at V and 1 base at J, with 15 bases in the middle. Looked up from germline, CDR1 is SQVTM and CDR2 is ANQGSEA. The CDR3 consists of 16 residues. The CDR3 DNA reads as TGCAGCGTTGAATCTGCGGCAGGGGTGTCTGGAAACACCATATATTTT. Translation: CSVESAAGVSGNTIYF.

In this sample, this clone turned up a few times. This chain uses TRBV6-1 with TRBJ2-7; D perhaps matches TRBD1 (6 bases). Trimming took 4 bases from V and 0 from J, leaving 16 bases between them. Germline V lookup: CDR1 MNHNS, CDR2 SASEGT. The CDR3 runs 16 residues. The CDR3 bases are TGTGCCAGCAGTGTCCAACGACAGGCGAGCTCCTACGAGCAGTACTTC. It encodes CASSVQRQASSYEQYF.

Only a few counts were recorded for this clone. The V call is TRBV14, the J call TRBJ2-3, with 8 bases fitting TRBD1. Germline CDR1 reads SGHDN; CDR2 reads FVKESK. J was trimmed by 5 bases and V by 8 bases; bases with no gene match: 12. The CDR3 spans 15 residues. Here the CDR3 reads CASSNIIRGQDTQYF. DNA of the CDR3: TGTGCCAGCTCCAACATTATCAGGGGGCAAGATACGCAGTATTTT.

In this sample, this clone turned up many times. V is TRBV5-8 and J is TRBJ1-5, with D perhaps TRBD1 (6 bases). The germline V and J ends were trimmed by 4 bases and 5 bases, with 10 bases remaining between them. The CDR3 is 13 residues long. Germline CDR1 and CDR2: SGHTS and YDEGEE. CDR3 in DNA: TGTGCCAGCAGCGGGGGGGCTTATCAGCCCCAGCATTTT. Translated, it gives CASSGGAYQPQHF.

The CDR3 protein is CASSFTTGDLAYF. DNA for the CDR3: TGTGCCAGCAGCTTTACGACAGGGGATCTGGCGTACTTC. J is TRBJ2-7 and V is TRBV7-9; 8 nucleotides align to TRBD1. CDR3 length equals 13 residues. Germline V gene sequence: CDR1 SEHNR, CDR2 FQNEAQ (reference sequence). Trimming removed 3 bases from V and 12 bases from J; junction bases left unmatched: 10. The full variable domain, with the rest looked up from reference TRBV7-9 and TRBJ2-7, is DTGVSQNPRHKITKRGQNVTFRCDPISEHNRLYWYRQTLGQGPEFLTYFQNEAQLEKSRLLSDRFSAERPKGSFSTLEIQRTEQGDSAMYLCASSFTTGDLAYFGPGTRLTVT.